This is a list of T cell receptor beta chains from one sample in a study of T cell responses to AZD1222 COVID-19 vaccine. Clones were read by immunoSEQ multiplex PCR, and TCRdb kept only the in-frame ones, dropping some. Counted here are around 160,000 clones, less than 95% occurring once; the ten biggest clones make up approximately 0.58%. The sample consisted of peripheral blood, taken on day 0 of AZD1222 vaccination. The source is an adult in good health. Each CDR3 is given with its conserved first and last residue. The order of the fields is D gene, J gene, V gene, clone size, CDR3 DNA, CDR3 protein. The D gene is left open where the match is weak. Size is stated for part of the rows, as once, few or many counts, or as a class when the clone is expanded.

d_gene: .; j_gene: TRBJ2-1; v_gene: TRBV10-3; abundance: .; CDR3nt: TGTGCCATCACTCAGAGCTCCTACAATGAGCAGTTCTTC; CDR3aa: CAITQSSYNEQFF
d_gene: TRBD1; j_gene: TRBJ2-7; v_gene: TRBV2; abundance: .; CDR3nt: TGTGCCAGCAGCTCCTGGACAGGAGATTATGGCGAGCAGTACTTC; CDR3aa: CASSSWTGDYGEQYF
d_gene: .; j_gene: TRBJ2-7; v_gene: TRBV6-6; abundance: few; CDR3nt: TGTGCCAGCAGTCAAACCGAAGGAGGGCAGCAGTACTTC; CDR3aa: CASSQTEGGQQYF
d_gene: .; j_gene: TRBJ1-1; v_gene: TRBV3-1/TRBV3-2; abundance: few; CDR3nt: TGTGCCAGCAGCCAAGAAGGCACTGAAGCTTTCTTT; CDR3aa: CASSQEGTEAFF
d_gene: .; j_gene: TRBJ1-3; v_gene: TRBV15; abundance: .; CDR3nt: TGTGCCACCAGCAGTAGCTCTGGAAACACCATATATTTT; CDR3aa: CATSSSSGNTIYF
d_gene: TRBD1; j_gene: TRBJ2-7; v_gene: TRBV9; abundance: .; CDR3nt: TGTGCCAGCAGCACTCGACAGGGCTACGAGCAGTACTTC; CDR3aa: CASSTRQGYEQYF
d_gene: .; j_gene: TRBJ2-1; v_gene: TRBV27; abundance: .; CDR3nt: TGTGCCAGCAGCCTAATTCCTAGGGATGAGCAGTTCTTC; CDR3aa: CASSLIPRDEQFF
d_gene: .; j_gene: TRBJ1-2; v_gene: TRBV7-2; abundance: .; CDR3nt: TGTGCCAGCAGCCCGTTGGGTAACTATGGCTACACCTTC; CDR3aa: CASSPLGNYGYTF
d_gene: .; j_gene: TRBJ1-4; v_gene: TRBV27; abundance: .; CDR3nt: TGTGCCAGCAGTTTCCTGTCCAGGGTGGAAAAACTGTTTTTT; CDR3aa: CASSFLSRVEKLFF
d_gene: TRBD1; j_gene: TRBJ2-7; v_gene: TRBV5-1; abundance: .; CDR3nt: TGCGCCAGCCGCCCAGGGGGCAGCCCATACGAGCAGTACTTC; CDR3aa: CASRPGGSPYEQYF
d_gene: TRBD2; j_gene: TRBJ2-1; v_gene: TRBV9; abundance: .; CDR3nt: TGTGCCAGCAGCGTCTCGGGAGGGCCCTCCTACAATGAGCAGTTCTTC; CDR3aa: CASSVSGGPSYNEQFF
d_gene: .; j_gene: TRBJ1-2; v_gene: TRBV12-3/TRBV12-4; abundance: .; CDR3nt: TGTGCCAGCGGTAATAGCGTCTACACCTTC; CDR3aa: CASGNSVYTF
d_gene: TRBD2; j_gene: TRBJ2-7; v_gene: TRBV6-5; abundance: .; CDR3nt: TGTGCCACCTTCCGACTAGCTACCTACGAGCAGTACTTC; CDR3aa: CATFRLATYEQYF
d_gene: .; j_gene: TRBJ2-3; v_gene: TRBV21-1; abundance: .; CDR3nt: TGTGCCAGCATCTACTTACGAGGAAATTCTAGCACAGATACGCAGTATTTT; CDR3aa: CASIYLRGNSSTDTQYF
d_gene: .; j_gene: TRBJ2-1; v_gene: TRBV9; abundance: .; CDR3nt: TGTGCCAGCAGCGTAGAGAGCACTGAGCAGTTCTTC; CDR3aa: CASSVESTEQFF
d_gene: .; j_gene: TRBJ1-6; v_gene: TRBV28; abundance: .; CDR3nt: TGTGCCAGCAGTTTGAGAGTACGGGGGCGGCCCCTCCACTTT; CDR3aa: CASSLRVRGRPLHF
d_gene: .; j_gene: TRBJ1-3; v_gene: TRBV18; abundance: .; CDR3nt: TGTGCCAGCTCACCCGCGACGGGGAGCTCTGGAAACACCATATATTTT; CDR3aa: CASSPATGSSGNTIYF
d_gene: .; j_gene: TRBJ1-4; v_gene: TRBV6-4; abundance: few; CDR3nt: TGTGCCAGCAGTGACTCGTGGGGGAAAAAACTGTTTTTT; CDR3aa: CASSDSWGKKLFF
d_gene: .; j_gene: TRBJ1-1; v_gene: TRBV6-5; abundance: .; CDR3nt: TGTGCCAGCGGGGGGTGGAACGGTGAAGCTTTCTTT; CDR3aa: CASGGWNGEAFF
d_gene: .; j_gene: TRBJ2-6; v_gene: TRBV5-1; abundance: .; CDR3nt: TGCGCCAGCATGAGGGGAGCTGGGGCCAACGTCCTGACTTTC; CDR3aa: CASMRGAGANVLTF
d_gene: .; j_gene: TRBJ2-4; v_gene: TRBV5-1; abundance: .; CDR3nt: TGCGCCAGCAGCACCGAAAACATTCAGTACTTC; CDR3aa: CASSTENIQYF
d_gene: .; j_gene: TRBJ1-4; v_gene: TRBV11-2; abundance: few; CDR3nt: TGTGCCAGCAGCTTTAGCGTCCCAACGGAAAAACTGTTTTTT; CDR3aa: CASSFSVPTEKLFF
d_gene: TRBD1; j_gene: TRBJ2-3; v_gene: TRBV5-1; abundance: .; CDR3nt: TGCGCCAGCAGCTCCTCCTCTTACCGGGACAGGGCCTTGGGGGATACGCAGTATTTT; CDR3aa: CASSSSSYRDRALGDTQYF
d_gene: .; j_gene: TRBJ1-2; v_gene: TRBV28; abundance: .; CDR3nt: TGTGCCAGCAGGAGACAGCTCGAATCCTATGGCTACACCTTC; CDR3aa: CASRRQLESYGYTF
d_gene: .; j_gene: TRBJ2-7; v_gene: TRBV19; abundance: few; CDR3nt: TGTGCCAGTAGTACGGGAGTAGACAGCTCCTACGAGCAGTACTTC; CDR3aa: CASSTGVDSSYEQYF
d_gene: .; j_gene: TRBJ1-1; v_gene: TRBV7-3; abundance: .; CDR3nt: TGTGCCAGCAGCGTACAGGGACAAGACACTGAAGCTTTCTTT; CDR3aa: CASSVQGQDTEAFF
d_gene: .; j_gene: TRBJ1-2; v_gene: TRBV7-3; abundance: .; CDR3nt: TGTGCCAGCAGCTCGGGTCAGGGCTCCGGCTACACCTTC; CDR3aa: CASSSGQGSGYTF
d_gene: .; j_gene: TRBJ1-2; v_gene: TRBV16; abundance: .; CDR3nt: TGTGCCAGCAGCCATCTCGTCGGGGGCGCCTATGGCTACACCTTC; CDR3aa: CASSHLVGGAYGYTF
d_gene: .; j_gene: TRBJ2-1; v_gene: TRBV5-5; abundance: .; CDR3nt: TGTGCCAGCAGCTTAATCGGTTTCAATGAGCAGTTCTTC; CDR3aa: CASSLIGFNEQFF
d_gene: .; j_gene: TRBJ2-3; v_gene: TRBV28; abundance: .; CDR3nt: TGTGCCAGCAGTTCGGATAATATTGAAACAACAGATACGCAGTATTTT; CDR3aa: CASSSDNIETTDTQYF
d_gene: .; j_gene: TRBJ1-1; v_gene: TRBV11-2; abundance: .; CDR3nt: TGTGCCAGCAGCACGGGACACAACACTGAAGCTTTCTTT; CDR3aa: CASSTGHNTEAFF
d_gene: TRBD2; j_gene: TRBJ2-1; v_gene: TRBV4-1; abundance: .; CDR3nt: TGCGCCAGCAGCCAAGGGGTAGCGGGAGGAACGAATGAGCAGTTCTTC; CDR3aa: CASSQGVAGGTNEQFF
d_gene: .; j_gene: TRBJ2-3; v_gene: TRBV24-1; abundance: .; CDR3nt: TGTGCCACCAGTGATCTGGGGGGTAATACGCAGTATTTT; CDR3aa: CATSDLGGNTQYF
d_gene: .; j_gene: TRBJ1-4; v_gene: TRBV2; abundance: .; CDR3nt: TGTGCCAGCAATGAGTCGTTTGAAAAACTGTTTTTT; CDR3aa: CASNESFEKLFF
d_gene: .; j_gene: TRBJ1-2; v_gene: TRBV3-1/TRBV3-2; abundance: .; CDR3nt: TGTGCCAGCAGCCCTAGCGGTTCTTCTTATGGCTACACCTTC; CDR3aa: CASSPSGSSYGYTF
d_gene: .; j_gene: TRBJ1-3; v_gene: TRBV6-5; abundance: .; CDR3nt: TGTGCCAGCAGAAGAGGGGGATCTGGAAACACCATATATTTT; CDR3aa: CASRRGGSGNTIYF
d_gene: TRBD2; j_gene: TRBJ2-7; v_gene: TRBV18; abundance: .; CDR3nt: TGTGCCAGCTCACCACTAGCGGGAGCGAACAACGAGCAGTACTTC; CDR3aa: CASSPLAGANNEQYF
d_gene: .; j_gene: TRBJ2-7; v_gene: TRBV9; abundance: .; CDR3nt: TGTGCCAGCAGCGGTCCTTTCGACTACGAGCAGTACTTC; CDR3aa: CASSGPFDYEQYF
d_gene: .; j_gene: TRBJ2-3; v_gene: TRBV5-4; abundance: .; CDR3nt: TGTGCCAGCAGCTTGGTGGTAGACACAGATACGCAGTATTTT; CDR3aa: CASSLVVDTDTQYF
d_gene: TRBD1; j_gene: TRBJ2-7; v_gene: TRBV5-1; abundance: .; CDR3nt: TGCGCCAGCAGTCTGGATAGACAGGGCAGCTACGAGCAGTACTTC; CDR3aa: CASSLDRQGSYEQYF
d_gene: .; j_gene: TRBJ1-2; v_gene: TRBV4-1; abundance: few; CDR3nt: TGCGCCAGCAGCCAAGATCCGAGGGGCGACTATGGCTACACCTTC; CDR3aa: CASSQDPRGDYGYTF
d_gene: .; j_gene: TRBJ2-7; v_gene: TRBV7-9; abundance: .; CDR3nt: TGTGCCAGCAGCTTAGGAGAATTGAGGCCCTCCTACGAGCAGTACTTC; CDR3aa: CASSLGELRPSYEQYF
d_gene: TRBD1; j_gene: TRBJ2-7; v_gene: TRBV6-5; abundance: .; CDR3nt: TGTGCCAGCAGTTACCCCACGGGACAGGGCATCTACGAGCAGTACTTC; CDR3aa: CASSYPTGQGIYEQYF
d_gene: .; j_gene: TRBJ2-5; v_gene: TRBV6-5; abundance: .; CDR3nt: TGTGCCAGCAGTTCTAGAGCCGAGACCCAGTACTTC; CDR3aa: CASSSRAETQYF
d_gene: .; j_gene: TRBJ2-5; v_gene: TRBV19; abundance: .; CDR3nt: TGTGCCAGTAGTATAGATGGGGTCGGGGTTCCGCGAGAGACCCAGTACTTC; CDR3aa: CASSIDGVGVPRETQYF
d_gene: .; j_gene: TRBJ1-1; v_gene: TRBV19; abundance: .; CDR3nt: TGTGCCAGTAAGGGCAGGCCGAACACTGAAGCTTTCTTT; CDR3aa: CASKGRPNTEAFF